These 4 T cell receptor beta chains were all obtained from the same sample, sequenced in a study of tumor and adjacent non-tumor tissue in lung cancer. No cell sorting was done before RNA was extracted from the tissue. A modified ARM-PCR protocol with three rounds of nested PCR amplified TCRbeta. TCRdb called the multiplex PCR reads again in MiXCR, with one record for every CDR3 protein. The sample gives approximately 120,000 distinct CDR3 sequences, 66% of which show up once; 10% to 15% is in the top ten. Sequencing was done on a sample of lung tumor tissue. The receptors were sampled from a young man with non-small cell lung cancer.

The chain joins TRBV29-1 to TRBJ2-5, with D uncertain. The CDR3 is 12 amino acids. The germline V gene encodes CDR1 SQVTM and CDR2 ANQGSEA. The V gene lost 1 base and the J gene lost 6 bases, with 9 bases spanning the gap. The CDR3 is CSVEGSAKTQYF. The CDR3 DNA follows: TGCAGCGTTGAAGGCAGTGCGAAGACCCAGTACTTC.

This clonotype came up many times. J is TRBJ2-2 and V is TRBV29-1; D is ambiguous. Germline lookup yields CDR1 SQVTM and CDR2 ANQGSEA. The CDR3 contains 14 residues. The V gene lost 0 bases and the J gene lost 7 bases, with 12 bases spanning the gap. CDR3 amino acids: CSVEDPRFGGELFF. In DNA, the CDR3 is TGCAGCGTTGAAGATCCTCGTTTCGGCGGGGAGCTGTTTTTT.

Turning to this clonotype: Relative to the germline gene, one junction end is altered; a read error may explain this. The chain employs TRBV12-3 or TRBV12-4 and TRBJ1-2; D is unclear. The CDR3 extends over 13 amino acids. CDR3 bases: TGTACCAGCAGTTTAGCAGCGGACTATGGCTACACTTTC. This encodes CTSSLAADYGYTF.

This clonotype was detected ten times or more. The chain joins TRBV6-5 to TRBJ2-5, with 7 bases aligning to TRBD1. This CDR3 has 12 amino acids. V lost 5 bases to trimming and J lost 9 bases; unmatched junction nucleotides: 6. Germline V gives CDR1 MNHEY, CDR2 SVGAGI. CDR3 loop: CASSRDSGAQYF. The DNA of the CDR3 is TGTGCCAGCAGTCGGGACAGCGGTGCCCAGTACTTC.